The source of this T cell receptor beta chain is a study of CXCR3-negative and CXCR3-positive naive CD8 T cells. Study-level points and caveats: When CXCR3-positive naive cells were set against CXCR3-negative naive cells, the former had more hydrophobic TRB CDR3s.

On this clonotype: No antigen is known for it.

The sorting of each CD8+ T cell subset was done in triplicate, at 250,000 to 300,000 cells each. Naive CD8+ T lymphocytes were specified as CD45RO-CCR7+CD27+CD95-. Germline V gives CDR1 SGHRS, CDR2 YFSETQ. The CDR3 spans 14 residues. Through 5' RACE with UMI labels, the TRB cDNA libraries were prepared. TCRdb re-called the 5' RACE reads and shows each CDR3 protein once, DNA omitted. The table lists 130,000 or so distinct CDR3 sequences. Sequenced input: naive CXCR3- CD8+ T cells from blood. Subset reported: CD45RO-CCR7+CD27+CD95- naive CD8+ T cells lacking CXCR3 (TNR3-). The receptor's source is a human donor in good health. Some clones in this sample may be carry-over from other donors' samples. The V call is TRBV5-1, the J call TRBJ2-7; no DNA is available, so the TRBD1 call from TCRdb remains unchecked. This CDR3 is CASSLATGNYEQYF.